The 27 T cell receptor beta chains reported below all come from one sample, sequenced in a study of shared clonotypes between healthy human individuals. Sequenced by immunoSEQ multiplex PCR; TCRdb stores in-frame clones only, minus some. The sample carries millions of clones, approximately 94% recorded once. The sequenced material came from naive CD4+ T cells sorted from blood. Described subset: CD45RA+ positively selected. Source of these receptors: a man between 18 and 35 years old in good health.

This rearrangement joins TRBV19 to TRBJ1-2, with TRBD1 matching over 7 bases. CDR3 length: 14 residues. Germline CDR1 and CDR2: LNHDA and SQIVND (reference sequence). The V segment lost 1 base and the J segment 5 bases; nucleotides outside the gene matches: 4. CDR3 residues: CASSIAARGYGYTF. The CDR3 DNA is TGTGCCAGTAGTATAGCGGCCAGGGGGTATGGCTACACCTTC.

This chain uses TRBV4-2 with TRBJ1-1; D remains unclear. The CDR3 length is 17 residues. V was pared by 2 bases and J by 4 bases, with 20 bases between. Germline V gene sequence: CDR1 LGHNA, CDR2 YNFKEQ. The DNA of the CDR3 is TGTGCCAGCAGCCAAAATTTGAGGGCATCGTGGGCCACTGAAGCTTTCTTT. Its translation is CASSQNLRASWATEAFF.

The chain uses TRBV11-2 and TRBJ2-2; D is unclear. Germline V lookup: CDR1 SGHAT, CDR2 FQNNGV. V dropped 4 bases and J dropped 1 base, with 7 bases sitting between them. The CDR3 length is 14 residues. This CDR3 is CASSSTLNTGELFF. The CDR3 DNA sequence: TGTGCCAGCAGCTCGACATTGAACACCGGGGAGCTGTTTTTT.

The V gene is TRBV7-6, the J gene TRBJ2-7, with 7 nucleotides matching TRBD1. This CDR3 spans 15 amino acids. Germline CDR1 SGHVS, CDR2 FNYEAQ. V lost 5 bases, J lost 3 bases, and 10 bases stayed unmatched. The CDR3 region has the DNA TGTGCCAGCAGCCAAGGGGACAGCCCTATCTACGAGCAGTACTTC. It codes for CASSQGDSPIYEQYF.

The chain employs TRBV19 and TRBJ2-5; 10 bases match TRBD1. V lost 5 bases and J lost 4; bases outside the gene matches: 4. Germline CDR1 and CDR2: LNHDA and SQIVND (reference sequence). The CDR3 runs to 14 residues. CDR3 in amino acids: CASSPWDRGETQYF. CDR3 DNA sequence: TGTGCCAGTAGTCCCTGGGACAGGGGAGAGACCCAGTACTTC.

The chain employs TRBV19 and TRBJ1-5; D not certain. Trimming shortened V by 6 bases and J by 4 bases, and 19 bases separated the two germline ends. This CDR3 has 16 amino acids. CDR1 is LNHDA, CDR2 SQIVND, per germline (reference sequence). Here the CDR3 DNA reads TGTGCCAGTAGCAAAGAACGGGGTCTTGGAAATCAGCCCCAGCATTTT. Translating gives CASSKERGLGNQPQHF.

The CDR3 loop is CASRGLAGGNFYEQYF. The CDR3 DNA reads TGTGCCAGCAGGGGACTAGCGGGAGGTAATTTCTACGAGCAGTACTTC. This chain links TRBV27 with TRBJ2-7; TRBD2 matches at 15 bases. The CDR3 length is 16 residues. Germline V lookup: CDR1 MNHEY, CDR2 SMNVEV (reference sequence). V shed 6 bases, J shed 3 bases, and the junction held 6 bases outside the gene matches.

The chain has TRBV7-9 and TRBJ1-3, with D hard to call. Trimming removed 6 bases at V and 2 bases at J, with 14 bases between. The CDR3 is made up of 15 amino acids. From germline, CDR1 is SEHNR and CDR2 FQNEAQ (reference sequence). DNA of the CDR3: TGTGCCAGCAGTTCCAGTTCTGTCACTGGAAACACCATATATTTT. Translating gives CASSSSSVTGNTIYF.

The CDR3 sequence is CASSQGQSYYGYTF. CDR3 DNA sequence: TGCGCCAGCAGCCAAGGACAGTCATACTATGGCTACACCTTC. The chain employs TRBV4-1 and TRBJ1-2; D perhaps matches TRBD1 (5 bases). V was shortened by 1 base and J by 3 bases, with 9 bases between the two germline ends. Germline values: CDR1 MGHRA, CDR2 YSYEKL. The CDR3 consists of 14 residues.

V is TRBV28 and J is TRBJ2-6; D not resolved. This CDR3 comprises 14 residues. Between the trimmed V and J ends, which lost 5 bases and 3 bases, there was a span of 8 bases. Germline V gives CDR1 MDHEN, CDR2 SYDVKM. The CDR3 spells CASSGVDGANVLTF. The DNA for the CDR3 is TGTGCCAGCAGTGGAGTCGATGGGGCCAACGTCCTGACTTTC.

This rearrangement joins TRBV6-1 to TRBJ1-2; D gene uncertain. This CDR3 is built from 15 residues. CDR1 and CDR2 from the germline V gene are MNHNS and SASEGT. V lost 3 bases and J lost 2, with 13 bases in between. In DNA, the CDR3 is TGTGCCAGCAGTGAGAGCTCCGGCCTGAACTATGGCTACACCTTC. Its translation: CASSESSGLNYGYTF.

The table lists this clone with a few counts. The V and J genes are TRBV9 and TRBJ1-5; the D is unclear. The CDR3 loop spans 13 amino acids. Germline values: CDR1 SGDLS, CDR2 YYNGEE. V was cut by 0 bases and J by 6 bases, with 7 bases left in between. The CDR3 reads CASSVAGSQPQHF. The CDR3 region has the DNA TGTGCCAGCAGCGTAGCAGGAAGTCAGCCCCAGCATTTT.

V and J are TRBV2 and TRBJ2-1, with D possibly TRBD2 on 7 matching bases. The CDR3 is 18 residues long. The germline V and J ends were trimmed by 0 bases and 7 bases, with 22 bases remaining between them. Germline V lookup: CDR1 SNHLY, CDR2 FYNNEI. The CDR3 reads CASSEAPGNGGPQNEQFF. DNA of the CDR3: TGTGCCAGCAGTGAAGCCCCCGGAAACGGGGGGCCACAGAATGAGCAGTTCTTC.

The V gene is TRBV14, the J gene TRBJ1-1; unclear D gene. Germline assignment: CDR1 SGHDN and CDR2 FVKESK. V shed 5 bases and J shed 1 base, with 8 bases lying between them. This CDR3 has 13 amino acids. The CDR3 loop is CASSVHQNTEAFF. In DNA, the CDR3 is TGTGCCAGCAGCGTTCATCAGAACACTGAAGCTTTCTTT.

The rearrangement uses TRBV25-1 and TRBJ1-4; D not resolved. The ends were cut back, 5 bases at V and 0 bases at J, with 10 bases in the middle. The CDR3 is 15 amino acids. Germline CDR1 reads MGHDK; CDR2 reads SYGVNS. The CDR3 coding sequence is TGTGCCAGCAGTTGGTTTGGTCCAACTAATGAAAAACTGTTTTTT. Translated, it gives CASSWFGPTNEKLFF.

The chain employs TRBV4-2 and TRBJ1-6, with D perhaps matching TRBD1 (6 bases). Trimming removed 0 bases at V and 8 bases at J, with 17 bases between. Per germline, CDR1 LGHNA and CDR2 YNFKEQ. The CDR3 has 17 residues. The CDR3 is CASSQEVGAGVHSPLHF. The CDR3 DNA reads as TGTGCCAGCAGCCAAGAAGTTGGAGCAGGGGTTCATTCACCCCTCCACTTT.

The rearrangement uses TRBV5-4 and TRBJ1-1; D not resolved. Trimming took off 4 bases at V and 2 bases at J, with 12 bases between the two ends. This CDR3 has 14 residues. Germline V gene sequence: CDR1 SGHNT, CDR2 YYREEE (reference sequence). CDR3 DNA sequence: TGTGCCAGCAGCCGCGACCTTTTAAACACTGAAGCTTTCTTT. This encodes CASSRDLLNTEAFF.

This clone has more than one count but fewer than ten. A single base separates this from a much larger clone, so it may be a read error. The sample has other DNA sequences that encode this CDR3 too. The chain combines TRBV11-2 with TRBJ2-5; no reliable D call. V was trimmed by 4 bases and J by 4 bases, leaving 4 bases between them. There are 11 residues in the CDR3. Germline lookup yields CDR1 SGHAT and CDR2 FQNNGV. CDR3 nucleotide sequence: TGTGCCAGCAGCTCAGGAGAGACCCAGTACTTC. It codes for CASSSGETQYF. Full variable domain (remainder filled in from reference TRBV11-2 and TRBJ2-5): EAGVAQSPRYKIIEKRQSVAFWCNPISGHATLYWYQQILGQGPKLLIQFQNNGVVDDSQLPKDRFSAERLKGVDSTLKIQPAKLEDSAVYLCASSSGETQYFGPGTRLLVL.

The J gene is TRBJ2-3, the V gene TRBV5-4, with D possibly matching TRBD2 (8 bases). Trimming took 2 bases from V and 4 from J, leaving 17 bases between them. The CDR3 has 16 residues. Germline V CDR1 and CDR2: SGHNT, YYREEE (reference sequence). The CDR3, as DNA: TGTGCCAGCAGCTTAGGGGGACTAGGGGGCGCAGATACGCAGTATTTT. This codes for CASSLGGLGGADTQYF.

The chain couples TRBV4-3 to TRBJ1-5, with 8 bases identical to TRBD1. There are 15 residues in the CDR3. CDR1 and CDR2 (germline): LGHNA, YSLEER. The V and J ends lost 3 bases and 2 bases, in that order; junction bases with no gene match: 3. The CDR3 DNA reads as TGCGCCAGCAGCCAGACGGGACAGGGCAATCAGCCCCAGCATTTT. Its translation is CASSQTGQGNQPQHF.

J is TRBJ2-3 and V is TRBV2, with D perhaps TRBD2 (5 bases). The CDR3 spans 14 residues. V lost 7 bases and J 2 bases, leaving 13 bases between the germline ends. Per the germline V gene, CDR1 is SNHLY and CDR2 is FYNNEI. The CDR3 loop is CASNLIALTDTQYF. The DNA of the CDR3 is TGTGCCAGCAACCTGATAGCGCTCACAGATACGCAGTATTTT.

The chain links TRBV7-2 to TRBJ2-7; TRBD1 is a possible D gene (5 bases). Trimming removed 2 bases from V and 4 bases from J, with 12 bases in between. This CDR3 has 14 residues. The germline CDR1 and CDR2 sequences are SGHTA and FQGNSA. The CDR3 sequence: CASSLIDSPYEQYF. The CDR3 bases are TGTGCCAGCAGCTTAATAGACAGCCCATACGAGCAGTACTTC.

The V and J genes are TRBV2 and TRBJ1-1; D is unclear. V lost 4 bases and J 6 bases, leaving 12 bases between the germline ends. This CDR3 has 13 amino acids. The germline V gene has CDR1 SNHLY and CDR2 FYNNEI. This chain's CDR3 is CASSVKEVPEAFF. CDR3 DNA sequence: TGTGCCAGCAGTGTTAAGGAGGTTCCTGAAGCTTTCTTT. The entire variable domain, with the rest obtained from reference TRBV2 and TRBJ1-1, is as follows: EPEVTQTPSHQVTQMGQEVILRCVPISNHLYFYWYRQILGQKVEFLVSFYNNEISEKSEIFDDQFSVERPDGSNFTLKIRSTKLEDSAMYFCASSVKEVPEAFFGQGTRLTVV.

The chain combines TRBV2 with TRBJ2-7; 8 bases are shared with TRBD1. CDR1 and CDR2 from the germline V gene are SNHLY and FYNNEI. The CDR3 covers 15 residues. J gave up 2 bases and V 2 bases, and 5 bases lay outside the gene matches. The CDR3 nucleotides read TGTGCCAGCAGTGAAATAGGACAGGGCCCCTACGAGCAGTACTTC. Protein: CASSEIGQGPYEQYF.

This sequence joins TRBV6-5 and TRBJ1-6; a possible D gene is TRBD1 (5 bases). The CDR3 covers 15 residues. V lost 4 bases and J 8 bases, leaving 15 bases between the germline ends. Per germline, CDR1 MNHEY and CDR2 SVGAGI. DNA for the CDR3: TGTGCCAGCAGTTCGCCAGGGCCGGGTTATTCACCCCTCCACTTT. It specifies CASSSPGPGYSPLHF.

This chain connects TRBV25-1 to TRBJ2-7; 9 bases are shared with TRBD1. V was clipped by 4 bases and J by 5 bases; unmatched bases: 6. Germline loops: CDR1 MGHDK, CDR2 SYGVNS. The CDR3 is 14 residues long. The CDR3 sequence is CASSATGGANEQYF. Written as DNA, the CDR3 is TGTGCCAGCAGTGCCACAGGGGGCGCGAACGAGCAGTACTTC.

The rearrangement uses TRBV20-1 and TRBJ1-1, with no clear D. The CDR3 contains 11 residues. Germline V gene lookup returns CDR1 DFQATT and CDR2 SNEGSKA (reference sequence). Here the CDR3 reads CRVRENTEAFF. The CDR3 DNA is TGCAGGGTAAGGGAGAACACTGAAGCTTTCTTT.